A selection of T cell receptor beta chains follows, all from one sample in a study of CD8+ T cells in alopecia areata. Here immunoSEQ multiplex PCR was the method, and the copy in TCRdb shows in-frame clones only, minus some. The profile shows 150,000 or so clones, approximately 65% of them singletons. Sequences were derived from CD8+ T cells sorted from blood, sampled at week 0. These receptors all come from a human donor with alopecia areata. Both conserved end residues are part of each CDR3. D genes are given only for firm matches. Only some rows state a clone size, as once, few, many or a class for expanded clones.

>.|TRBJ2-2|TRBV13|.
CASSLGGSGELFF
TGTGCCAGCAGCTTAGGGGGATCCGGGGAGCTGTTTTTT
>.|TRBJ2-5|TRBV9|TRBD1
CASSVGGQVQETQYF
TGTGCCAGCAGCGTCGGGGGACAGGTCCAAGAGACCCAGTACTTC
>few|TRBJ2-7|TRBV5-1|.
CASSGQTDYEQYF
TGCGCCAGCAGCGGACAGACTGACTACGAGCAGTACTTC
>few|TRBJ2-2|TRBV4-1|.
CASSHPGRGTGELFF
TGCGCCAGCAGCCACCCGGGACGAGGCACCGGGGAGCTGTTTTTT
>.|TRBJ2-2|TRBV15|.
CATSTGRSTGELFF
TGTGCCACCAGCACAGGACGGAGCACCGGGGAGCTGTTTTTT
>.|TRBJ2-3|TRBV7-8|.
CALGDTQYF
TGTGCCCTTGGAGATACGCAGTATTTT
>.|TRBJ2-7|TRBV13|TRBD1
CASSTGTGGYNEQYF
TGTGCCAGCAGCACCGGGACAGGGGGCTACAACGAGCAGTACTTC
>.|TRBJ2-1|TRBV13|.
CASSPARGWGRDEQFF
TGTGCCAGCAGTCCGGCCAGGGGTTGGGGTCGGGATGAGCAGTTCTTC
>.|TRBJ2-1|TRBV5-1|.
CASSPGRIRNEQFF
TGCGCCAGCAGTCCGGGGAGAATTAGGAATGAGCAGTTCTTC
>.|TRBJ1-1|TRBV29-1|.
CSVEDLGKGTEAFF
TGCAGCGTTGAAGACCTAGGGAAGGGCACTGAAGCTTTCTTT
>.|TRBJ2-1|TRBV6-1|.
CASSELNSGANEQFF
TGTGCCAGCAGTGAACTGAACTCAGGGGCCAATGAGCAGTTCTTC
>.|TRBJ1-5|TRBV30|.
CAWSVRGLNQPQHF
TGTGCCTGGAGTGTAAGGGGCTTAAATCAGCCCCAGCATTTT
>.|TRBJ2-3|TRBV15|.
CATSRTGSVDTQYF
TGTGCCACCAGCAGGACGGGTTCAGTGGATACGCAGTATTTT
>.|TRBJ1-5|TRBV5-6|.
CASSLVSRGEQPQHF
TGTGCCAGCAGCTTGGTGTCACGGGGCGAACAGCCCCAGCATTTT
>.|TRBJ1-2|TRBV29-1|.
CSVEEVWGSEGGYTF
TGCAGCGTTGAAGAGGTGTGGGGGTCTGAGGGAGGCTACACCTTC
>.|TRBJ1-5|TRBV7-2|.
CASSLDGASNQPQHF
TGTGCCAGCAGCTTAGACGGGGCGAGCAATCAGCCCCAGCATTTT
>.|TRBJ1-2|TRBV4-1|.
CASSQRGGSSYGYTF
TGCGCCAGCAGCCAAAGGGGGGGCAGTTCTTATGGCTACACCTTC
>.|TRBJ1-5|TRBV6-6|TRBD1
CASSPGQRNQPQHF
TGTGCCAGCAGCCCGGGACAGCGCAATCAGCCCCAGCATTTT
>.|TRBJ1-2|TRBV19|.
CASSPAGGANYGYTF
TGTGCCAGTAGTCCGGCGGGGGGCGCTAACTATGGCTACACCTTC
>.|TRBJ1-1|TRBV29-1|.
CSVLVHEAFF
TGCAGCGTCCTGGTCCATGAAGCTTTCTTT
>.|TRBJ1-2|TRBV30|TRBD1
CAWSWTGPEYDGYAF
TGTGCCTGGAGTTGGACAGGGCCAGAGTACGATGGCTACGCCTTC
>.|TRBJ1-1|TRBV13|TRBD1
CASSSTTGANTEAFF
TGTGCCAGCAGCTCTACGACAGGGGCGAACACTGAAGCTTTCTTT
>few|TRBJ2-1|TRBV27|.
CASSLTRGTYNEQFF
TGTGCCAGCAGTCTAACCCGGGGGACCTACAATGAGCAGTTCTTC
>few|TRBJ1-5|TRBV27|.
CASSRGPQGQPQHF
TGTGCCAGCAGCCGAGGTCCCCAGGGTCAGCCCCAGCATTTT
>.|TRBJ2-5|TRBV6-5|TRBD1
CASRYRDSHF
TGTGCCAGCAGGTACCGGGACAGCCACTTC
>.|TRBJ2-1|TRBV19|.
CASSSLYNEQFF
TGTGCCAGTAGTAGCCTATACAATGAGCAGTTCTTC
>few|TRBJ2-5|TRBV10-3|TRBD1
CAISESDRAIQETQYF
TGTGCCATCAGTGAGTCGGACAGGGCTATACAAGAGACCCAGTACTTC
>.|TRBJ2-6|TRBV5-1|TRBD1
CASSPDRVGANVLTF
TGCGCCAGCAGCCCAGACAGGGTTGGGGCCAACGTCCTGACTTTC
>.|TRBJ2-7|TRBV5-1|.
CASSLVGGSAYEQYF
TGCGCCAGCAGCTTGGTTGGAGGGTCGGCCTACGAGCAGTACTTC
>few|TRBJ2-3|TRBV11-1|.
CASSFPGGRASTDTQYF
TGTGCCAGCAGCTTCCCCGGGGGACGTGCTAGCACAGATACGCAGTATTTT
>few|TRBJ2-2|TRBV29-1|.
CSVIRETGELFF
TGCAGCGTAATTAGAGAGACCGGGGAGCTGTTTTTT
>.|TRBJ2-1|TRBV7-8|.
CASNPVVGGYYEQFF
TGTGCCAGCAACCCCGTTGTAGGAGGGTATTATGAGCAGTTCTTC
>.|TRBJ1-2|TRBV30|TRBD1
CAWSAGQGNTF
TGTGCCTGGAGTGCAGGACAGGGAAACACCTTC
>.|TRBJ1-5|TRBV27|TRBD1
CASSTGVSNQPQHF
TGTGCCAGCAGTACAGGGGTGAGCAATCAGCCCCAGCATTTT
>few|TRBJ2-7|TRBV5-1|.
CASSTTPSDYEQYF
TGCGCCAGCAGCACCACCCCGTCCGACTACGAGCAGTACTTC
>few|TRBJ2-7|TRBV6-1|.
CASSEVGGRSSYEQYF
TGTGCCAGCAGTGAAGTCGGGGGTCGGAGCTCCTACGAGCAGTACTTC
>.|TRBJ1-1|TRBV5-1|.
CASSFGQRDTEAFF
TGCGCCAGCAGCTTTGGACAGAGGGACACTGAAGCTTTCTTT
>once|TRBJ2-4|TRBV28|TRBD2
CASSPGGRVKVQYF
TGTGCCAGCAGTCCGGGTGGGAGGGTTAAGGTTCAGTACTTC
>.|TRBJ2-7|TRBV4-1|.
CASSQDRGSVMPYEQYF
TGCGCCAGCAGCCAAGACAGGGGTAGCGTAATGCCTTACGAGCAGTACTTC
>.|TRBJ2-7|TRBV11-2|TRBD1
CASSNRDSKAYEQYF
TGTGCCAGCAGTAACCGGGACAGCAAAGCCTACGAGCAGTACTTC
>.|TRBJ1-1|TRBV12-5|.
CAAAPNTEAFF
TGTGCTGCAGCACCGAACACTGAAGCTTTCTTT
>few|TRBJ2-1|TRBV7-9|.
CASSLHLDEQFF
TGTGCCAGCAGCTTACATCTCGATGAGCAGTTCTTC
>few|TRBJ1-2|TRBV2|.
CASSGSNLKMYGYTF
TGTGCCAGCAGTGGGTCCAATCTTAAGATGTATGGCTACACCTTC
>.|TRBJ2-1|TRBV7-9|TRBD1
CASSLGQGKANNEQFF
TGTGCCAGCAGCTTAGGACAGGGGAAAGCTAACAATGAGCAGTTCTTC
>.|TRBJ2-1|TRBV2|TRBD1
CASVQGSWNEQFF
TGTGCCAGCGTACAGGGGTCTTGGAATGAGCAGTTCTTC